This T cell receptor (beta chain) was retrieved from a study of T-cell memory formation after mild COVID-19 listed by TCRdb under 2021. For context, the study as a whole: Most TCR sequence clusters were specific to one of the two donors. The cohort was made up of two young adult volunteers, one female and one male, who were previously healthy. T-cell clones expanding and contracting after mild COVID-19 in a couple of donors were tracked by longitudinal TCRalpha and TCRbeta repertoire sequencing.

Ficoll-Paque density gradient centrifugation was the method used to isolate PBMCs. In its sample, this clonotype was seen a few times. The specificity of this receptor is unknown. The record has no base qualities; no much larger clone is one base away. For sequencing, an Illumina NovaSeq 6000 was employed. TCRalpha and TCRbeta cDNA libraries were built by 5'RACE with constant-segment primers, adding sample barcodes and unique molecular identifiers. Trizol reagent was used to extract RNA from every sample. Libraries were amplified in two PCR steps, with a second sample barcode and Illumina TruSeq adapters added in the second step. Sequencing of libraries was performed on an Illumina NovaSeq with 2 x 150 bp paired-end reads. Per the authors' processing: Demultiplexing of reads and collapsing into UMI-guided consensus sequences were performed with migec v1.2.7. Using mixcr v2.1.11, UMI consensuses were aligned to TRA and TRB V and J templates and then assembled into clonotypes. A clonotype was counted as expanded or contracted only if both edgeR and NoisET called the change significant, with noise models trained on biological replicates. For edgeR calls, the cutoffs were a false discovery rate-adjusted p below 0.01 and a log2 fold-change threshold of 1. As an exploratory analysis of dynamics, max-normalized trajectories of the 1000 most abundant clonotypes were examined by PCA with hierarchical clustering. Separately sequenced CD4+ and CD8+ repertoires were used to assign a CD4 or CD8 phenotype to each responding clone. Clones were called with MiXCR by TCRdb after fastp trimmed the public reads at Q25, and only in-frame beta chains were retained. Under each unique CDR3 protein, matching rows form one entry showing the most common genes and DNA. TCRdb assigned the V and J calls; the authors' analysis was not used. The sample yields about 360,000 distinct CDR3 sequences; over 10% were counted once. Of the sample, about 22% falls within the top ten clones.

Inclusive of the bounding cysteine and phenylalanine, the CDR3 is 14 residues long. Of the read, only the CDR3 DNA is kept; its 42 bases are in frame from base 1. V is cut back by 5 bases and J by 4 bases, with 5 bases in the junction unmatched. Reading the germline V gene (reference sequence) gives CDR1 SEHNR and CDR2 FQNEAQ. The investigation overall reported the following: The second-wave clones that peaked on day 37 were not confirmed to be SARS-CoV-2 specific. Contracting CD4+ clones were found mainly in CM and EM memory subsets, while CD8+ clones were enriched in EMRA. The study covered only a couple of mild cases, and larger cohorts including severe cases with pre-infection samples were considered necessary. Some responding clones were detected in pre-infection memory, suggesting pre-existing cross-reactive memory T cells joined the SARS-CoV-2 response. Clones contracting from day 15 to 85 had balanced CD4/CD8 phenotypes, while a second wave expanding from day 15 to 37 was biased towards CD4+.

The sequence was obtained from a man aged 18 to 29 who had mild COVID-19 (a few samples of this study predate the infection). The sample titles of this study are shuffled in the database, so cell type and time point are left out; the donor was told from shared clones. Material: PBMCs or a T cell subset sorted from them (not recorded which). The rearrangement joined TRBV7-9 to TRBJ2-3, with 8 bases aligning to TRBD2. The CDR3 in this case is CASSRGLAADTQYF. The sequence in DNA is TGTGCCAGCAGCCGCGGACTAGCCGCAGATACGCAGTATTTT.